This T cell receptor beta chain was recovered during a study of regulatory T cells in long-lasting Graves disease. Broader study findings: Those with persistent disease had in common more public clonotypes (approximately 2,500) than new patients (roughly 1,000). Because few samples were included, accuracy may have been lower.

Indicated time point: persistent/refractory GD, antithyroid drugs over 5 years with positive TRAb. Scientists built the TCR library using RNA that was extracted from PBMCs. V was shortened by 1 base and J by 4 bases, with 17 bases between the two germline ends. This CDR3 is 18 amino acids long. CDR1 and CDR2 from the germline V gene are LGHNA and YSLEER. Combining iRepertoire HTBI primers with Arm-PCR of CDR3 regions, the authors built TCR beta libraries. In the original processing: Throughout the samples, researchers identified about 62 TRBV and approximately 14 TRBJ segments. TCRdb fed the multiplex PCR reads into MiXCR, producing one record per CDR3 protein. The V and J calls come from TCRdb's annotation, not from the publication. Among a few hundred thousand distinct CDR3 sequences listed, around a fifth were seen once. Concerning this clonotype: Its antigen is not known.

Sequencing was performed on peripheral blood mononuclear cells (PBMCs), taken when the disease was refractory, from a patient treated with antithyroid drugs. The chain employs TRBV4-3 and TRBJ2-6; D possibly uses TRBD1 or TRBD2 (6 bases each). The origin of this receptor is a female donor with Graves disease. The CDR3 is CASSQARSGEAGANVLTF. In DNA form, the CDR3 reads TGCGCCAGCAGCCAAGCCAGGTCAGGGGAGGCCGGGGCCAACGTCCTGACTTTC.